These 27 T cell receptor beta chains share one sample of origin, sequenced in a study of T-cell memory formation after mild COVID-19 (dated by TCRdb to about 2021). Libraries came from 5' RACE. This sample was sequenced with an Illumina NovaSeq 6000. TCRdb reprocessed the public reads (quality trimming at Q25 with fastp, clone calling with MiXCR) and kept in-frame beta chains. Rows are unified per CDR3 protein, each entry keeping the most common DNA and genes. In all, the sample holds 150,000 to 200,000 distinct CDR3 sequences, and roughly 15% of those were seen once. The ten largest account for roughly 14% of the sample. The sample taken for sequencing was PBMCs or a T cell subset sorted from them (not recorded which). The receptor set was obtained from an adult woman who had mild COVID-19 (a few samples of this study predate the infection). The sample titles of this study are shuffled in the database, so cell type and time point are left out; the donor was told from shared clones.

This clonotype was seen more than once but under ten times. This sequence joins TRBV24-1 and TRBJ2-1; 9 bases align to TRBD1. Germline V gene lookup returns CDR1 KGHDR and CDR2 SFDVKD. The length of the CDR3 is 16 residues. Losses at the gene ends were 3 bases for V and 2 bases for J; bases not matched to a gene: 4. For the CDR3, the DNA is TGTGCCACCAGTGATCATACAGGGGGCACCTACAATGAGCAGTTCTTC. Protein sequence: CATSDHTGGTYNEQFF.

The CDR3 DNA sequence: TGTGCCAGCAGCTCTGACGGAATACAAGAGACCCAGTACTTC. It translates to CASSSDGIQETQYF. The chain has TRBV13 and TRBJ2-5; unclear D gene. Trimming stripped 4 bases from V and 2 bases from J, with 11 bases between. The CDR3 totals 14 residues. CDR1 and CDR2 from the germline V gene are PRHDT and FYEKMQ (reference sequence).

This clonotype has only a few counts. This chain joins TRBV5-1 and TRBJ1-1; maybe TRBD1 (6 bases). Germline loops: CDR1 SGHRS, CDR2 YFSETQ. This CDR3 comprises 16 residues. V lost 3 bases and J 0 bases, leaving 15 bases between the germline ends. DNA for the CDR3: TGCGCCAGCAGCTCCTCTGACAGGTCGTTGAACACTGAAGCTTTCTTT. This sequence encodes CASSSSDRSLNTEAFF.

This chain joins TRBV7-8 and TRBJ2-4; 8 bases are a match to TRBD1. This CDR3 has 17 residues. The germline V gene encodes CDR1 SGHVS and CDR2 FQNEAQ. V dropped 5 bases and J dropped 0; count of bases not matched to a gene: 9. CDR3: CASSATGEVLAKNIQYF. CDR3 DNA sequence: TGTGCCAGCAGCGCGACAGGGGAAGTCTTAGCCAAAAACATTCAGTACTTC.

The chain is built from TRBV19 and TRBJ1-5; 9 bases map to TRBD1. Germline CDR1 is LNHDA and CDR2 is SQIVND (reference sequence). Trimming removed 10 bases from V and 9 bases from J; junction bases left unmatched: 4. This CDR3 is built from 11 residues. Written as DNA, the CDR3 is TGTGCCATGGGACAGGGCATGCCCCAGCATTTT. This encodes CAMGQGMPQHF.

This clonotype appeared many times. The rearrangement joins TRBV10-3 to TRBJ2-7, with D maybe TRBD1 (6 bases). V dropped 0 bases and J dropped 5 bases, with 23 bases sitting between them. Looked up from germline, CDR1 is ENHRY and CDR2 is SYGVKD. The CDR3 is 18 residues long. In nucleotides, the CDR3 is TGTGCCATCAGTGAGTCATGGGGGCTACAGACCGGGATCCACGAGCAGTACTTC. It is translated as CAISESWGLQTGIHEQYF.

This chain uses TRBV18 with TRBJ1-1; the D gene is possibly TRBD1 (6 bases). Between the trimmed V and J ends, which lost 5 bases and 1 base, there was a span of 11 bases. This CDR3 contains 14 residues. The V gene's germline CDR1 is KGHSH and CDR2 LQKENI. In nucleotides, the CDR3 is TGTGCCAGCTCATACGGACAGCCGAACACTGAAGCTTTCTTT. Encoded protein: CASSYGQPNTEAFF.

This clonotype was observed a few times. The V and J genes are TRBV5-1 and TRBJ1-1, with 7 bases lining up with TRBD1. The trim removed 3 bases at V and 4 bases at J, leaving 9 bases unmatched. Germline V gene data show CDR1 as SGHRS and CDR2 as YFSETQ. The length of the CDR3 is 15 residues. CDR3 in amino acids: CASSSETGYSTEAFF. The DNA of the CDR3 is TGCGCCAGCAGCTCGGAGACAGGGTATAGCACTGAAGCTTTCTTT.

This clonotype was observed a few times. The chain combines TRBV5-1 with TRBJ2-3, with D possibly TRBD2 on 6 matching bases. CDR3 length: 13 amino acids. Germline CDR1 and CDR2: SGHRS and YFSETQ. V was pared by 2 bases and J by 6 bases, with 10 bases between. The CDR3 coding sequence is TGCGCCAGCAGCTTCCCCGCGGGGGATACGCAGTATTTT. Amino acid sequence: CASSFPAGDTQYF.

This sequence joins TRBV6-4 and TRBJ2-1, with 7 bases matching TRBD1. The trim removed 3 bases at V and 8 bases at J, leaving 10 bases unmatched. The CDR3 contains 15 residues. Looked up from germline, CDR1 is MRHNA and CDR2 is SNTAGT. CDR3: CASSEDRAFSDEQFF. The CDR3 DNA reads as TGTGCCAGCAGTGAAGACAGGGCATTTTCGGATGAGCAGTTCTTC.

This clonotype has only a few counts. The chain carries TRBV27 and TRBJ2-2; 8 bases fit TRBD2. Germline CDR1 and CDR2: MNHEY and SMNVEV (reference sequence). The trim removed 0 bases at V and 2 bases at J, leaving 11 bases unmatched. This CDR3 comprises 19 residues. The CDR3 is CASSLSLEGAGENTGELFF. In DNA, the CDR3 is TGTGCCAGCAGTTTATCGCTCGAGGGAGCGGGAGAAAACACCGGGGAGCTGTTTTTT.

The CDR3 spells CASSRRQGATEAFF. The DNA for the CDR3 is TGTGCCAGCAGCCGAAGACAGGGGGCTACTGAAGCTTTCTTT. The rearrangement joins TRBV3-1 to TRBJ1-1; the match to TRBD1 covers 10 bases. V was clipped by 4 bases and J by 5 bases; unmatched bases: 4. CDR1 is LGHDT, CDR2 YNNKEL, per germline (reference sequence). CDR3 length: 14 amino acids.

This clonotype was detected a few times. The chain combines TRBV12-3 or TRBV12-4 with TRBJ1-2; maybe TRBD1 (5 bases). Trimming left V 8 bases short and J 2 bases short, with 9 bases between. CDR3 length: 12 amino acids. The CDR3 region is CASQGRNYGYTF. The DNA of the CDR3 is TGTGCCAGCCAGGGACGCAACTATGGCTACACCTTC.

This clonotype was detected many times. The rearrangement joins TRBV6-5 to TRBJ2-5; no reliable D call. CDR3 length: 18 amino acids. Germline V CDR1 and CDR2: MNHEY, SVGAGI. V shed 4 bases and J shed 5 bases, with 26 bases lying between them. CDR3 region: CASSSSDVPSDRAETQYF. DNA for the CDR3: TGTGCCAGCAGTTCGTCGGATGTCCCCTCCGACCGGGCGGAGACCCAGTACTTC.

The V gene is TRBV12-3 or TRBV12-4, the J gene TRBJ1-1; D is possibly TRBD1 (5 bases). The CDR3 is 14 amino acids. Trimming removed 6 bases at V and 1 base at J, with 12 bases between. The CDR3 protein is CASRLTGGNTEAFF. CDR3 DNA sequence: TGTGCCAGCAGGTTAACAGGCGGGAACACTGAAGCTTTCTTT.

This chain links TRBV19 with TRBJ2-7; 7 positions agree with TRBD1. J was trimmed by 4 bases and V by 7 bases; bases with no gene match: 13. This CDR3 has 15 residues. Germline V gene sequence: CDR1 LNHDA, CDR2 SQIVND (reference sequence). CDR3 coding DNA: TGTGCCAGTACCCCGTTACCGGGACAGTTATACGAGCAGTACTTC. Amino acids: CASTPLPGQLYEQYF.

The table lists this clonotype with a few counts. The rearrangement joins TRBV7-8 to TRBJ1-4; unclear D gene. CDR1 and CDR2 (germline): SGHVS, FQNEAQ. The CDR3 is made up of 11 amino acids. Trimming removed 2 bases at V and 8 bases at J, with 3 bases between. The CDR3 is CASSLSEKLFF. As DNA, the CDR3 is TGTGCCAGCAGCTTATCAGAAAAACTGTTTTTT.

The J gene is TRBJ2-1, the V gene TRBV18, with 14 positions matching TRBD2. CDR1 and CDR2 (germline): KGHSH, LQKENI. This CDR3 is 16 amino acids long. V dropped 6 bases and J dropped 3; count of bases not matched to a gene: 4. The CDR3 reads CASSDGTSGSYNEQFF. The CDR3 nucleotides are TGTGCCAGCTCGGACGGGACTAGCGGGAGCTACAATGAGCAGTTCTTC. Full variable domain (rest looked up from reference TRBV18 and TRBJ2-1): NAGVMQNPRHLVRRRGQEARLRCSPMKGHSHVYWYRQLPEEGLKFMVYLQKENIIDESGMPKERFSAEFPKEGPSILRIQQVVRGDSAAYFCASSDGTSGSYNEQFFGPGTRLTVL.

The rearrangement joins TRBV14 to TRBJ2-7; D may be TRBD1 (6 bases). The CDR3 has 16 amino acids. Trimming pared 4 bases from V and 7 bases from J, leaving 23 bases between. The germline gives CDR1 SGHDN, CDR2 FVKESK. CDR3 coding DNA: TGTGCCAGCAGCCCCCTGCCGGGACAAGGATTTTGGGAGCAGTACTTC. Translation: CASSPLPGQGFWEQYF.

This clonotype was observed a handful of times. CDR3 coding DNA: TGTGCCAGCAGTTTAGTAGGCAGGGGGATAGAGACCCAGTACTTC. Protein product: CASSLVGRGIETQYF. The chain links TRBV12-3 or TRBV12-4 to TRBJ2-5; TRBD1 matches at 7 bases. Germline trimming cut 1 base from V and 4 bases from J; bases unmatched to any gene: 6. CDR3 length: 15 amino acids.

The chain combines TRBV5-1 with TRBJ2-7; 7 bases match TRBD2. This CDR3 contains 16 residues. From germline, CDR1 is SGHRS and CDR2 YFSETQ. Trimming cost V 0 bases and J 0 bases; bases outside gene matches: 6. This CDR3 is CASSLELAVSSYEQYF. The CDR3 DNA is TGCGCCAGCAGCTTGGAGCTAGCGGTAAGCTCCTACGAGCAGTACTTC. Combining the CDR3 with reference TRBV5-1 and TRBJ2-7 gives the whole variable domain KAGVTQTPRYLIKTRGQQVTLSCSPISGHRSVSWYQQTPGQGLQFLFEYFSETQRNKGNFPGRFSGRQFSNSRSEMNVSTLELGDSALYLCASSLELAVSSYEQYFGPGTRLTVT.

This clonotype was counted between two and nine times. V is TRBV7-2 and J is TRBJ2-3, with TRBD2 matching over 9 bases. The germline V gene has CDR1 SGHTA and CDR2 FQGNSA. The CDR3 covers 17 residues. The J segment lost 4 bases and the V segment lost 1 base, leaving 9 bases of the junction unmatched. The chain's CDR3 is CASSLGGLAGISDTQYF. Written as DNA, the CDR3 is TGTGCCAGCAGCTTAGGAGGGCTAGCGGGGATATCAGATACGCAGTATTTT.

This clonotype was observed once. V usage is TRBV7-9 and J usage is TRBJ2-1; TRBD2 is a possible D gene (5 bases). V was clipped by 7 bases and J by 7 bases, with 29 bases between them. CDR1 and CDR2 (germline): SEHNR, FQNEAQ (reference sequence). The CDR3 consists of 18 residues. The CDR3 DNA sequence: TGTGCCAGCAACCTGGGAGTCCCAATCAACGGGAAAGAGAATGAGCAGTTCTTC. Protein: CASNLGVPINGKENEQFF.

V is TRBV12-3 or TRBV12-4 and J is TRBJ1-2; perhaps TRBD1 as D (6 bases). CDR3 length: 13 amino acids. Trimming removed 8 bases at V and 6 bases at J, with 16 bases between. CDR3 sequence reads: CASATGFYDGYTF. In nucleotides, the CDR3 is TGTGCCAGCGCGACAGGTTTTTACGATGGCTACACCTTC.

The CDR3 spells CASSHKRVQYQETQYF. CDR3 DNA: TGTGCCAGCAGCCATAAGCGGGTACAGTACCAAGAGACCCAGTACTTC. This chain connects TRBV3-1 to TRBJ2-5; D might be TRBD2 (6 bases). Germline CDR1 is LGHDT and CDR2 is YNNKEL (reference sequence). The CDR3 spans 16 residues. V was cut by 3 bases and J by 0 bases, with 14 bases left in between.

This clonotype has only a few counts. CDR3 amino acids: CASISGTHEAFF. Written as DNA, the CDR3 is TGTGCCAGCATCTCCGGAACCCACGAAGCTTTCTTT. This chain uses TRBV12-3 or TRBV12-4 with TRBJ1-1; D remains ambiguous. The CDR3 extends over 12 amino acids. Trimming left V 7 bases short and J 8 bases short, with 14 bases between.

V usage is TRBV18 and J usage is TRBJ2-1, with D uncertain. Trimming removed 3 bases from V and 9 bases from J, with 9 bases in between. CDR1 is KGHSH, CDR2 LQKENI, per germline. CDR3 size: 12 residues. The CDR3 bases are TGTGCCAGCTCACCGTCTACGGTTGAGCAGTTCTTC. Translated: CASSPSTVEQFF.